This passage covers 17 T cell receptor beta chains from one sample sequenced in a study of T-cell reconstitution after alpha-beta-depleted transplantation in children. Unique molecular identifiers were incorporated when the TCRbeta library was constructed. TCRdb ran MiXCR on the PCR reads and lists one entry per CDR3 protein. The sample lists fewer than 350,000 distinct CDR3 sequences, 10% occurring once. The specimen was PBMCs, collected before TCRalphabeta/CD19-depleted stem cell transplant. These receptors were taken from a boy in the first two years of life with acute myeloid leukemia, due to receive a stem cell transplant.

The chain is built from TRBV30 and TRBJ2-1, with D perhaps TRBD2 (5 bases). The CDR3 length is 12 residues. Germline CDR1 GTSNPN, CDR2 SVGIG (reference sequence). V lost 7 bases, J lost 2 bases, and 9 bases lay in between. CDR3 coding DNA: TGTGCCTTTGACTACACCTACAATGAGCAGTTCTTC. Translating gives CAFDYTYNEQFF. Together with reference TRBV30 and TRBJ2-1, the CDR3 gives the full variable domain: SQTIHQWPATLVQPVGSPLSLECTVEGTSNPNLYWYRQAAGRGLQLLFYSVGIGQISSEVPQNLSASRPQDRQFILSSKKLLLSDSGFYLCAFDYTYNEQFFGPGTRLTVL.

This clonotype was seen many times. This CDR3 is CASSQDPRKNSYNEQFF. The CDR3 DNA sequence: TGCGCCAGCAGCCAAGATCCAAGGAAAAACTCCTACAATGAGCAGTTCTTC. The V gene is TRBV4-3, the J gene TRBJ2-1; D not resolved. Trimming removed 0 bases at V and 0 bases at J, with 12 bases between. CDR1 and CDR2 from the germline V gene are LGHNA and YSLEER. The CDR3 has 17 amino acids.

This chain connects TRBV20-1 to TRBJ2-1; 12 nucleotides align to TRBD2. This CDR3 has 15 residues. V dropped 2 bases and J dropped 2; count of bases not matched to a gene: 1. Germline V gene data show CDR1 as DFQATT and CDR2 as SNEGSKA (reference sequence). CDR3 in DNA: TGCAGTGCTAGATCTAGCGGGAGGGCCTACAATGAGCAGTTCTTC. It yields the protein CSARSSGRAYNEQFF.

This clonotype was seen repeatedly, ten times or more. This chain connects TRBV4-1 to TRBJ2-1; 8 bases are a match to TRBD2. This CDR3 contains 16 residues. The V gene's germline CDR1 is MGHRA and CDR2 YSYEKL. V lost 0 bases and J lost 7; bases outside the gene matches: 8. The CDR3 nucleotides read TGCGCCAGCAGCCAAGACCCAGCGGGGGTCTCAAATGAGCAGTTCTTC. Translated, it gives CASSQDPAGVSNEQFF.

This clonotype was seen more than once but under ten times. The CDR3 loop is CATSDPGQAKNIQYF. CDR3 DNA sequence: TGTGCCACCAGTGATCCCGGACAGGCCAAAAACATTCAGTACTTC. This sequence joins TRBV24-1 and TRBJ2-4; perhaps TRBD1 as D (6 bases). V was cut by 3 bases and J by 1 base, with 9 bases left in between. CDR3 length: 15 amino acids. CDR1 KGHDR and CDR2 SFDVKD come from the germline V gene.

This clonotype occurred many times. This sequence joins TRBV3-1 and TRBJ2-1; D is undetermined. The CDR3 extends over 13 amino acids. Germline V gene data show CDR1 as LGHDT and CDR2 as YNNKEL (reference sequence). With 0 bases removed from V and 6 bases from J, the gap between germline ends came to 6 bases. The CDR3 sequence is CASSQDRPNEQFF. CDR3 DNA: TGTGCCAGCAGCCAAGATCGGCCCAATGAGCAGTTCTTC.

This clonotype was detected many times. The chain recombines TRBV7-2 with TRBJ1-2; D is perhaps TRBD1 (6 bases). This CDR3 is built from 13 residues. The germline V and J ends were trimmed by 5 bases and 6 bases, with 13 bases remaining between them. CDR1 is SGHTA and CDR2 is FQGNSA in the germline V gene. The CDR3 DNA follows: TGTGCCAGCAGCCGAGTCAGGGGAGATGGCTACACCTTC. Amino acids: CASSRVRGDGYTF. Variable domain in full (rest from reference TRBV7-2 and TRBJ1-2): GAGVSQSPSNKVTEKGKDVELRCDPISGHTALYWYRQSLGQGLEFLIYFQGNSAPDKSGLPSDRFSAERTGGSVSTLTIQRTQQEDSAVYLCASSRVRGDGYTFGSGTRLTVV.

Details on this clonotype: A read error is possible here, since a much larger clone lies one base away. The genes are TRBV5-1 and TRBJ2-7, with TRBD2 matching over 8 bases. The CDR3 totals 14 residues. Germline CDR1 reads SGHRS; CDR2 reads YFSETQ. CDR3: CAGSQGLDGNEQYF. DNA of the CDR3: TGCGCCGGCAGCCAGGGACTAGATGGTAACGAGCAGTACTTC.

This clonotype was counted many times. The CDR3: CASSLGVGTQYF. In DNA, the CDR3 is TGTGCCAGCAGCTTAGGCGTCGGGACCCAGTACTTC. The chain has TRBV13 and TRBJ2-5; D gene uncertain. The CDR3 covers 12 residues. The V and J ends lost 0 bases and 7 bases respectively, with 6 bases between them. The V gene's germline CDR1 is PRHDT and CDR2 FYEKMQ (reference sequence).

The sample holds a few counts of this clonotype. The chain recombines TRBV12-3 or TRBV12-4 with TRBJ1-6, with 7 bases matching TRBD1. The V segment lost 6 bases and the J segment 7 bases; nucleotides outside the gene matches: 12. The CDR3 length is 16 residues. The CDR3: CASSPLGRGGNSPLHF. The CDR3 DNA reads TGTGCCAGCAGCCCCCTGGGCAGGGGGGGGAATTCACCCCTCCACTTT.

Ten or more counts support this clonotype. This chain uses TRBV27 with TRBJ2-3; D may be TRBD2 (7 bases). V was cut by 10 bases and J by 7 bases, with 18 bases left in between. The CDR3 runs to 13 residues. CDR1 is MNHEY and CDR2 is SMNVEV in the germline V gene (reference sequence). In DNA form, the CDR3 reads TGTGCCACCGGAAGGGAGGGACAAAATACGCAGTATTTT. Amino acids: CATGREGQNTQYF.

This clonotype was observed at least ten times. The CDR3: CAISESLTSGGAAYNEQFF. CDR3 nucleotide sequence: TGTGCCATCAGTGAGTCCCTGACTAGCGGGGGGGCAGCCTACAATGAGCAGTTCTTC. The V gene is TRBV10-3, the J gene TRBJ2-1; 14 positions agree with TRBD2. Germline CDR1 reads ENHRY; CDR2 reads SYGVKD. The trim removed 0 bases at V and 2 bases at J, leaving 6 bases unmatched. This CDR3 is 19 amino acids long.

This clonotype showed up just a few times. V and J are TRBV4-1 and TRBJ1-2; D not certain. The germline V and J ends were trimmed by 1 base and 4 bases, with 10 bases remaining between them. This CDR3 is built from 14 residues. The germline CDR1 and CDR2 sequences are MGHRA and YSYEKL. DNA of the CDR3: TGCGCCAGCAGCCAAGTCCCGAAACTCTATGGCTACACCTTC. Encoded protein: CASSQVPKLYGYTF.

This clonotype was seen many times. This chain connects TRBV10-3 to TRBJ1-2, with a weak D call TRBD1 (6 bases). Germline V CDR1 and CDR2: ENHRY, SYGVKD. The length of the CDR3 is 11 residues. The V end lost 10 bases, the J end lost 6 bases, and 12 bases lay between the germline ends. The CDR3 is CATSAGDGYTF. The CDR3 DNA follows: TGTGCCACCTCCGCAGGGGATGGCTACACCTTC.

This clonotype was detected ten times or more. The V and J genes are TRBV29-1 and TRBJ2-2; D ambiguous. Looked up from germline, CDR1 is SQVTM and CDR2 is ANQGSEA. Trimming pared 4 bases from V and 4 bases from J, leaving 10 bases between. The CDR3 is 13 amino acids. The CDR3 loop is CSVGSGSTGELFF. CDR3 bases: TGCAGCGTTGGCTCAGGCAGCACCGGGGAGCTGTTTTTT.

This clonotype was observed many times. V is TRBV4-3 and J is TRBJ2-1; 9 bases are a match to TRBD1. The V and J ends lost 3 bases and 3 bases, in that order; junction bases with no gene match: 15. Germline V gives CDR1 LGHNA, CDR2 YSLEER. This CDR3 is 19 amino acids long. DNA for the CDR3: TGCGCCAGCAGCCACCCCAAAGAATATAGGGACAGGGACTACAATGAGCAGTTCTTC. Protein sequence: CASSHPKEYRDRDYNEQFF.

This clonotype was picked up many times. The V call is TRBV2, the J call TRBJ2-7, with TRBD1 identical over 7 bases. The CDR3 has 14 residues. Trimming at V came to 3 bases and at J to 2 bases, leaving 4 bases not matched to a gene. Germline loops: CDR1 SNHLY, CDR2 FYNNEI. The CDR3 DNA sequence: TGTGCCAGCAGTGATGGACAGGCCCCCTACGAGCAGTACTTC. It specifies CASSDGQAPYEQYF.